The present entry profiles one T cell receptor (beta chain) with its context. This record belongs to a study of blood T cell repertoires in COVID-19. Study overall: Nucleic acid was either cDNA or gDNA, and it came from T cells, B-cell-depleted T cells, or PBMCs.

As processed by the authors: Counts of nucleated cells, estimated from reference gene primer amplification, were obtained. TCRdb keeps only in-frame clones here, not all; method: immunoSEQ multiplex PCR. The V and J calls and clone size were taken over from that table, and D and trimming were inferred from the DNA. The profile shows over 200,000 clones, roughly nine tenths of them singletons. Clinical histories supplied by participants themselves formed the basis of cohort assignment. CDR3 length equals 16 residues. Germline V lookup: CDR1 LGHDT, CDR2 YNNKEL (reference sequence). With V trimmed by 4 bases and J by 6 bases, 14 bases remained unmatched.

The receptor was derived from a woman under 40 with acute COVID-19. This chain links TRBV3-1 (or the pseudogene TRBV3-2) with TRBJ2-7; TRBD2 agrees at 8 bases. Sequencing was done on a sample of PBMCs or T cells enriched from blood (not recorded which). The CDR3 region is CASSPPEKRGKGEQYF. The CDR3 region has the DNA TGTGCCAGCAGCCCCCCCGAAAAGCGGGGGAAGGGCGAGCAGTACTTC.